This TCR beta chain was sequenced for a study of tumor-infiltrating lymphocytes in primary liver carcinoma. Out of unsorted whole blood came the blood RNA, and germline DNA was extracted as well. TCR beta cDNA was reverse-transcribed from 500 ng of total RNA. The reaction used a constant-region primer and ProtoScript II reverse transcriptase. Researchers made the TCR beta libraries by running three nested multiplex PCR rounds with slightly modified ARM-PCR. The opening two PCR rounds, around 9 cycles each, paired TRBV1-TRBV30 forward primers with a C-beta reverse primer. MiXCR was run by TCRdb on the multiplex PCR reads, yielding one entry per CDR3 protein. The sample shows some 190,000 distinct CDR3 sequences, over 50% of them seen only once. The CDR3 covers 16 residues. Germline lookup yields CDR1 SGHAT and CDR2 FQNNGV. V gave up 10 bases and J gave up 8 bases, with 27 bases separating them.

The sequence was obtained from a man aged 35-49 years with primary liver carcinoma and hepatitis B virus infection. The rearrangement links TRBV11-2 to TRBJ2-1, with D tentatively TRBD2 (5 bases). Material for sequencing was peripheral blood. The CDR3 reads CANNLGRDVTTDEQFF. Here the CDR3 DNA reads TGTGCCAACAACTTAGGTCGGGATGTCACGACGGATGAGCAGTTCTTC.